The 19 T cell receptor beta chains reported below all come from one sample, sequenced in a study of shared clonotypes between healthy human individuals. The method was immunoSEQ multiplex PCR; TCRdb's version includes in-frame clones alone and lacks a portion of them. Here the sample spans 2 million or so clones, approximately 95% being singletons. The naive CD8 subset, CD45RO-negative cells positively selected for CCR7, excluded terminally differentiated effector memory CD45RA+ cells. The material sequenced was naive CD8+ T cells sorted from blood. These receptors originate from a man between 18 and 29 years old in good health.

This rearrangement joins TRBV6-6 to TRBJ1-2; the D is unclear. Germline V gene lookup returns CDR1 MNHNY and CDR2 SVGAGI (reference sequence). V dropped 0 bases and J dropped 4 bases, with 12 bases sitting between them. This CDR3 has 15 residues. The CDR3 reads CASSYSGSFTYGYTF. CDR3 bases: TGTGCCAGCAGTTACTCGGGGTCTTTCACCTATGGCTACACCTTC.

The V and J genes are TRBV5-1 and TRBJ1-5, with no clear D. In germline, CDR1 is SGHRS, CDR2 YFSETQ. V lost 6 bases, J lost 7 bases, and 8 bases lay in between. The CDR3 sequence is 11 residues long. As DNA, the CDR3 is TGCGCCAGCATCGGGCGGCAGCCCCAGCATTTT. Amino acids: CASIGRQPQHF.

Regarding this clone: This sample includes further DNA sequences coding for the same CDR3. This rearrangement joins TRBV30 to TRBJ2-3, with 8 bases matching TRBD2. The CDR3 covers 14 residues. CDR1 is GTSNPN and CDR2 is SVGIG in the germline V gene (reference sequence). V was clipped by 0 bases and J by 5 bases; unmatched bases: 4. The CDR3 here is CAWSVLAGGDTQYF. CDR3 bases: TGTGCCTGGAGTGTACTTGCGGGAGGAGATACGCAGTATTTT.

The rearrangement links TRBV6-5 to TRBJ2-1; D is unresolved. Germline lookup yields CDR1 MNHEY and CDR2 SVGAGI. Deletions cut 1 base from V and 5 bases from J, with 6 bases between. This CDR3 contains 13 residues. CDR3 protein: CASSYFGNNEQFF. The CDR3 nucleotides are TGTGCCAGCAGTTACTTTGGAAACAATGAGCAGTTCTTC.

V and J are TRBV7-9 and TRBJ2-3; D is uncertain. CDR3 size: 15 residues. V was clipped by 4 bases and J by 0 bases, with 11 bases between them. Germline loops: CDR1 SEHNR, CDR2 FQNEAQ (reference sequence). The chain's CDR3 is CASSYTAESTDTQYF. The CDR3 DNA reads as TGTGCCAGCAGCTACACAGCCGAAAGCACAGATACGCAGTATTTT.

Here the CDR3 reads CASSGDRGSQGYGYTF. The CDR3 DNA reads as TGTGCCAGCAGCGGGGACCGAGGGAGTCAGGGCTATGGCTACACCTTC. The chain recombines TRBV9 with TRBJ1-2; possible D gene TRBD1, 5 bases. The V end was cut by 3 bases, the J end by 4 bases, with 19 bases between. Germline V CDR1 and CDR2: SGDLS, YYNGEE. The CDR3 covers 16 residues.

This clone is a singleton in its sample. This chain joins TRBV11-2 and TRBJ2-7, with 10 bases aligning to TRBD1. V gave up 5 bases and J gave up 3 bases; unmatched junction bases: 10. Looked up from germline, CDR1 is SGHAT and CDR2 is FQNNGV. The CDR3 is 16 amino acids. CDR3 amino acids: CASSPLPGQGDYEQYF. CDR3 bases: TGTGCCAGCAGCCCTCTGCCCGGACAGGGGGACTACGAGCAGTACTTC.

In nucleotides, the CDR3 is TGTGCCAGCTCCACGGGCACTACCTACGAGCAGTACTTC. It yields the protein CASSTGTTYEQYF. The chain employs TRBV18 and TRBJ2-7; no firm D call. V lost 6 bases and J 2 bases, leaving 11 bases between the germline ends. The CDR3 is made up of 13 amino acids. The V gene's germline CDR1 is KGHSH and CDR2 LQKENI.

V gene TRBV6-1 combines with J gene TRBJ1-2; D remains ambiguous. Germline V gives CDR1 MNHNS, CDR2 SASEGT. The CDR3 totals 10 residues. V lost 5 bases to trimming and J lost 6 bases, with 4 bases between them. CDR3 sequence: CASSNHGYTF. The CDR3 DNA sequence: TGTGCCAGCAGTAATCATGGCTACACCTTC.

CDR3 amino acids: CAWTTGISYEQYF. The CDR3 DNA reads TGTGCCTGGACTACGGGCATCTCCTACGAGCAGTACTTC. V usage is TRBV30 and J usage is TRBJ2-7; D is uncertain. Germline assignment: CDR1 GTSNPN and CDR2 SVGIG (reference sequence). Between the trimmed V and J ends, which lost 4 bases and 0 bases, there was a span of 10 bases. CDR3 length: 13 amino acids.

This rearrangement joins TRBV2 to TRBJ1-2; D gene uncertain. Trimming took 3 bases from V and 2 from J, leaving 10 bases between them. The CDR3 runs 14 residues. Germline V gives CDR1 SNHLY, CDR2 FYNNEI. Here the CDR3 reads CASSEAPPNYGYTF. CDR3 nucleotides: TGTGCCAGCAGTGAGGCACCACCCAACTATGGCTACACCTTC.

The CDR3 spells CASRTGQGDTEAFF. In DNA form, the CDR3 reads TGCGCCAGCAGAACGGGCCAGGGGGACACTGAAGCTTTCTTT. The chain couples TRBV4-1 to TRBJ1-1; 7 nucleotides agree with TRBD1. Germline values: CDR1 MGHRA, CDR2 YSYEKL. V was clipped by 6 bases and J by 3 bases; unmatched bases: 7. CDR3 size: 14 residues.

The chain employs TRBV7-9 and TRBJ2-7; tentative D call: TRBD2 (6 bases). The CDR3 loop spans 12 amino acids. V was cut by 5 bases and J by 6 bases, with 11 bases left in between. The V gene's germline CDR1 is SEHNR and CDR2 FQNEAQ (reference sequence). This CDR3 is CASSRGGTEQYF. The CDR3 coding sequence is TGTGCCAGCAGCCGGGGAGGAACCGAGCAGTACTTC.

The genes are TRBV9 and TRBJ1-2; TRBD1 is a possible D gene (5 bases). The CDR3 is 13 amino acids. V was cut by 2 bases and J by 4 bases, with 9 bases left in between. Germline CDR1 reads SGDLS; CDR2 reads YYNGEE. The CDR3, as DNA: TGTGCCAGCAGCGTCCAGGGCGTCTATGGCTACACCTTC. This sequence encodes CASSVQGVYGYTF.

The rearrangement joins TRBV6-5 to TRBJ2-1, with 11 bases matching TRBD2. V was pared by 8 bases and J by 9 bases, with 6 bases of the junction left unmatched. This CDR3 comprises 13 residues. CDR1 and CDR2 from the germline V gene are MNHEY and SVGAGI. CDR3 loop: CASGPLAGVEQFF. CDR3 nucleotides: TGTGCCAGCGGCCCACTAGCGGGAGTTGAGCAGTTCTTC.

V usage is TRBV6-1 and J usage is TRBJ2-5; TRBD1 or TRBD2 may be the D gene (5 bases each). This CDR3 is built from 15 residues. Trimming took off 6 bases at V and 5 bases at J, with 19 bases between the two ends. Looked up from germline, CDR1 is MNHNS and CDR2 is SASEGT. The DNA for the CDR3 is TGTGCCAGCAGCCATGGGGCAGGGACGGGGGAGACCCAGTACTTC. This encodes CASSHGAGTGETQYF.

V and J are TRBV7-2 and TRBJ2-1, with 9 bases lining up with TRBD1. The ends lost 5 bases at V and 2 bases at J; junction bases unmatched: 4. Per the germline V gene, CDR1 is SGHTA and CDR2 is FQGNSA. CDR3 length: 15 residues. In DNA form, the CDR3 reads TGTGCCAGCAGCACGACAGGGGGAACCTACAATGAGCAGTTCTTC. Amino acids: CASSTTGGTYNEQFF.

The chain has TRBV13 and TRBJ2-5, with D perhaps TRBD1 (5 bases). CDR3 length: 17 amino acids. Trimming pared 0 bases from V and 2 bases from J, leaving 16 bases between. Germline V lookup: CDR1 PRHDT, CDR2 FYEKMQ (reference sequence). The CDR3 region is CASSLGRWGLGQETQYF. The CDR3 region has the DNA TGTGCCAGCAGCTTAGGCCGTTGGGGCCTGGGGCAAGAGACCCAGTACTTC.

J is TRBJ1-4 and V is TRBV27, with D unresolved. This CDR3 is built from 14 residues. V lost 1 base and J lost 3, with 6 bases in between. From germline, CDR1 is MNHEY and CDR2 SMNVEV (reference sequence). Written as DNA, the CDR3 is TGTGCCAGCAGTTTATTTGGCCCTAATGAAAAACTGTTTTTT. Its protein product is CASSLFGPNEKLFF.